Listed below are T cell receptor beta chains from one sample, sequenced in a study of CD8 T cells in ankylosing spondylitis. TCRdb recomputed calls from the 5' RACE reads with MiXCR, one row per CDR3 protein. The sample has roughly 230,000 distinct CDR3 sequences, 15% to 20% seen once. Sample: blood, either unsorted or a sorted T cell fraction (not recorded which). The receptors stem from a male donor with ankylosing spondylitis or in good health (not recorded which). CDR3s include the opening cysteine and the closing phenylalanine or tryptophan. A D gene is named only where the DNA matches it firmly. Clone sizes are given selectively: once, few, many, or a class where the clone is expanded.

d_gene | j_gene | abundance | v_gene | CDR3nt | CDR3aa
TRBD1 | TRBJ2-1 | . | TRBV4-3 | TGCGCCAGCAGCCAAGGAGGGGGATTTATTTGGACAGGGGAGTATGATGAGCAGTTCTTC | CASSQGGGFIWTGEYDEQFF
. | TRBJ2-7 | few | TRBV20-1 | TGCAGTGCTAGAGATAGCTCCTCCGGGACGGGATGGTACGAGCAGTACTTC | CSARDSSSGTGWYEQYF
. | TRBJ2-7 | . | TRBV7-9 | TGTGCCAGCAGCTTAGACACAGGGCTCTACGAGCAGTACTTC | CASSLDTGLYEQYF
TRBD2 | TRBJ2-1 | few | TRBV5-6 | TGTGCCAGCAGCGCCCAACCGGGACTAGCGGTTAATGAGCAGTTCTTC | CASSAQPGLAVNEQFF
. | TRBJ1-1 | . | TRBV20-1 | TGCAGTGCTAGAGGACGGAGGAACACTGAAGCTTTCTTT | CSARGRRNTEAFF
. | TRBJ2-5 | few | TRBV6-2/TRBV6-3 | TGTGCCAGCAGTTACACTGACAGGCAAGAGACCCAGTACTTC | CASSYTDRQETQYF
TRBD1 | TRBJ1-1 | . | TRBV5-6 | TGTGCCAGCAGCTCCGGGACAGGGTTCACTGAAGCTTTCTTT | CASSSGTGFTEAFF
. | TRBJ1-2 | . | TRBV20-1 | TGCAATGCTTGGTTCGTCGACAGTAACTATGGCGGCTACACCTTC | CNAWFVDSNYGGYTF
TRBD2 | TRBJ2-2 | . | TRBV5-1 | TGCGCCAGGGGGCGGACTAGGAACACCGGGGAGCTGTTTTTT | CARGRTRNTGELFF
. | TRBJ2-7 | . | TRBV3-1 | TGTGCCAGCAGCCAAATCAACTGGGACGGACACAGCTCCTACGAGCAGTACTTC | CASSQINWDGHSSYEQYF
TRBD2 | TRBJ2-1 | . | TRBV12-3/TRBV12-4 | TGTGCCAGCAGCCCCACTAGCGGGGGCAATGAGCAGTTCTTC | CASSPTSGGNEQFF
. | TRBJ2-7 | few | TRBV29-1 | TGCAGCGTTGAAGCAGAGGGAGGGGGCTACGAGCAGTACTTC | CSVEAEGGGYEQYF
. | TRBJ1-2 | few | TRBV9 | TGTGCCAGCAGCGTCACGACCGGGACGAACAACGGTGGCTACACCTTC | CASSVTTGTNNGGYTF
. | TRBJ2-4 | many | TRBV29-1 | TGCAGCGTTGAAGAAGCTACCAACAGGGTAAACATTCAGTACTTC | CSVEEATNRVNIQYF
. | TRBJ2-1 | few | TRBV9 | TGTGCCATCCTGCACCCTTTCTTAGCGGACAATGAGCAGTTCTTC | CAILHPFLADNEQFF
TRBD2 | TRBJ2-1 | . | TRBV27 | TGTGCCAGCACCAGCGGGGGGAATGAGCAGTTCTTC | CASTSGGNEQFF
TRBD2 | TRBJ2-2 | . | TRBV12-3/TRBV12-4 | TGTGCCAGCAGTTTAGGGGGAGGGCGGGCCACCGGGGAGCCGTTTTTT | CASSLGGGRATGEPFF
. | TRBJ2-7 | . | TRBV15 | TGTGCCACCAGCAGTAGTAGCGTGAGTCGCGAGCAGTACTTC | CATSSSSVSREQYF
. | TRBJ2-7 | many | TRBV10-3 | TGTGCCATCAGCGAACTGGCCGGGTCCTACGAGCAGTACTTC | CAISELAGSYEQYF
. | TRBJ2-3 | . | TRBV5-1 | TGCGCCAGCGGGGAGTATACGCAGTATTTT | CASGEYTQYF
TRBD1 | TRBJ2-7 | few | TRBV6-1 | TGTGCCAGCGGCGTCAGGGGGTCCTACGAGCAGTACTTC | CASGVRGSYEQYF
TRBD2 | TRBJ2-1 | . | TRBV5-1 | TGCGCCAGCAGCCCCTGGACTAGCGGGAGGGAAGGTGAGCAGTTCTTC | CASSPWTSGREGEQFF
TRBD2 | TRBJ2-1 | . | TRBV5-1 | TGCGCCAGCAGCCCTCGACTAGCGGGAGTCAGCAATGAGCAGTTCTTC | CASSPRLAGVSNEQFF
. | TRBJ2-5 | few | TRBV12-3/TRBV12-4 | TGTGCCAGCAGTTTCTCAATTCGAGCGAGAGAGACCCAGTACTTC | CASSFSIRARETQYF
. | TRBJ2-3 | few | TRBV4-3 | TGCGCCAGCAGCCAAGGGTCCGGCTATAGCACAGATACGCAGTATTTT | CASSQGSGYSTDTQYF
. | TRBJ2-1 | few | TRBV11-2 | TGTGCCAGCAGCTCAACTAGGGTGGGGAAATTCGATGAGCAGTTCTTC | CASSSTRVGKFDEQFF
. | TRBJ2-1 | many | TRBV10-3 | TGTGCCATCAGTGAGTCTAGGGGCAATGAGCAGTTCTTC | CAISESRGNEQFF
. | TRBJ1-1 | few | TRBV25-1 | TGTGCCAGCAGTGAAGGGGACATATCTGAAGCTTTCTTT | CASSEGDISEAFF
. | TRBJ1-1 | . | TRBV29-1 | TGCAGCGTTGTTCTGCGTATGAACACTGAAGCTTTCTTT | CSVVLRMNTEAFF
. | TRBJ1-2 | . | TRBV4-2 | TGTGCCAGCAGCCAAGATCCGGCGGGTGGAGGCTATGGCTACACCTTC | CASSQDPAGGGYGYTF
. | TRBJ2-2 | once | TRBV4-3 | TGCGCCAGCAGCCACGCACTGACGGGGGAGCTGTTTTTT | CASSHALTGELFF
. | TRBJ1-3 | few | TRBV12-3/TRBV12-4 | TGTGCCAGCAGTGACGCCCCACCCGGTGGAAACACCATATATTTT | CASSDAPPGGNTIYF
. | TRBJ1-6 | few | TRBV7-2 | TGTGCCAGCAGCTTAGGCCTCGGGGTTAATTCACCCCTCCACTTT | CASSLGLGVNSPLHF
. | TRBJ2-1 | many | TRBV29-1 | TGCAGCTCCGAGGGGCCTTACAATGAGCAGTTCTTC | CSSEGPYNEQFF
TRBD1 | TRBJ1-5 | . | TRBV6-5 | TGTGCCAGCAGTTACTCTGGACAGGGGCATGGGCCCCAGCATTTT | CASSYSGQGHGPQHF
. | TRBJ2-7 | . | TRBV29-1 | TGCAGCGTTGAAGAAGAGGACAGAGGTTACGAGCAGTACTTC | CSVEEEDRGYEQYF
. | TRBJ2-2 | many | TRBV4-1 | TGCGCCAGCAGCCAAGAGGCTCCCAGCAGGGAGCTGTTTTTT | CASSQEAPSRELFF
TRBD2 | TRBJ2-2 | . | TRBV12-3/TRBV12-4 | TGTGCCAGCAGTTTCCCACTAGGAGCGGGATCAACCGGGGAGCTGTTTTTT | CASSFPLGAGSTGELFF
TRBD1 | TRBJ2-2 | few | TRBV29-1 | TGCAGCGTCACGCGGGGACAGGGTGAAGGTGCGGGGACCGGGGAGCTGTTTTTT | CSVTRGQGEGAGTGELFF
. | TRBJ2-2 | many | TRBV7-2 | TGTGCCAGCAGCTTAGAGTTAATCGGGAGCGACACCGGGGAGCTGTTTTTT | CASSLELIGSDTGELFF
. | TRBJ2-1 | many | TRBV10-2 | TGCGCCAGCAGACAGGGAAACTCCTACAATGAGCAGTTCTTC | CASRQGNSYNEQFF
. | TRBJ2-1 | many | TRBV12-3/TRBV12-4 | TGTGCCAGCAGTTTTGGTAGCTATGAGCAGTTCTTC | CASSFGSYEQFF
TRBD2 | TRBJ2-7 | few | TRBV4-2 | TGTGCCAGCAGCCAAGAATCTAGCGGGTTCTCCGAGCAGTACTTC | CASSQESSGFSEQYF
. | TRBJ1-4 | . | TRBV5-1 | TGCGCCAGCAGCCCAGATAATGAAAAACTGTTTTTT | CASSPDNEKLFF
. | TRBJ2-7 | few | TRBV29-1 | TGCAGCGTAGCCGACGGAACTAGATCCTACGAGCAGTACTTC | CSVADGTRSYEQYF
TRBD1 | TRBJ2-1 | . | TRBV6-1 | TGTGCCAGCAGTCCCGGGACAGGGGATAACAATGAGCAGTTCTTC | CASSPGTGDNNEQFF
. | TRBJ2-7 | . | TRBV7-6 | TGTGCCAGCAGCTTCGGCGGGAACTCCTACGAGCAGTACTTC | CASSFGGNSYEQYF
. | TRBJ1-1 | few | TRBV29-1 | TGTGGGGGGCAGAACACTGAAGCTTTCTTT | CGGQNTEAFF
. | TRBJ2-7 | . | TRBV6-5 | TGTGCCAGCAGTTACTCGCCCCGGGGAAGTGGCTACGAGCAGTACTTC | CASSYSPRGSGYEQYF
. | TRBJ2-7 | few | TRBV6-1 | TGTGCCAGCACCCCGGGACACACCACCTACGAGCAGTACTTC | CASTPGHTTYEQYF
. | TRBJ2-7 | few | TRBV20-1 | TGCAGTGCTAGAGATTCTGGGACCGCCTACGAGCAGTACTTC | CSARDSGTAYEQYF